The 5 T cell receptor beta chains listed next were all sequenced from one sample in a study of read filtering for tumor transcriptome and immune sequencing. This library used roughly 430 ng RNA and molecular barcoded adaptors spanning alpha/delta and beta/gamma chains. Using its own MiXCR run on the reads, TCRdb lists one record per CDR3 protein. In the table there are 75,000 to 90,000 distinct CDR3 sequences, approximately 13% of which are singletons. Sequenced material: a population of CD138-negative cells sorted from bone marrow. The origin of the receptors is a donor over 35 with multiple myeloma.

This clonotype was detected ten times or more. The rearrangement uses TRBV29-1 and TRBJ2-2; no clear D gene. Germline assignment: CDR1 SQVTM and CDR2 ANQGSEA. Trimming took off 5 bases at V and 1 base at J, with 11 bases between the two ends. There are 14 residues in the CDR3. Here the CDR3 DNA reads TGCAGCGTTTGTGTCTCAATGAACACCGGGGAGCTGTTTTTT. It translates to CSVCVSMNTGELFF.

Many counts were recorded for this clonotype. V gene TRBV5-1 combines with J gene TRBJ2-5; 9 bases agree with TRBD2. The CDR3 runs to 16 residues. Trimming removed 0 bases from V and 2 bases from J; junction bases left unmatched: 5. Germline loops: CDR1 SGHRS, CDR2 YFSETQ. CDR3 nucleotide sequence: TGCGCCAGCAGCTTGGGTAGGCTAGCGGGGCAAGAGACCCAGTACTTC. Translation: CASSLGRLAGQETQYF.

This clonotype was counted at least ten times. The V gene is TRBV5-1, the J gene TRBJ2-5, with D uncertain. The V end was cut by 0 bases, the J end by 2 bases, with 5 bases between. The CDR3 runs 13 residues. Germline CDR1 is SGHRS and CDR2 is YFSETQ. In DNA, the CDR3 is TGCGCCAGCAGCTTGGTTCAGCAAGAGACCCAGTACTTC. Its translation: CASSLVQQETQYF.

The chain has TRBV29-1 and TRBJ2-5, with 8 bases lining up with TRBD2. CDR1 SQVTM and CDR2 ANQGSEA come from the germline V gene. The CDR3 totals 16 residues. With 7 bases clipped from V and 4 bases from J, the junction kept 17 bases outside the gene matches. CDR3 residues: CSAQPCVAGKGETQYF. The CDR3 DNA reads TGCAGCGCCCAACCGTGTGTAGCGGGGAAGGGAGAGACCCAGTACTTC. Full variable domain (rest looked up from reference TRBV29-1 and TRBJ2-5): SAVISQKPSRDICQRGTSLTIQCQVDSQVTMMFWYRQQPGQSLTLIATANQGSEATYESGFVIDKFPISRPNLTFSTLTVSNMSPEDSSIYLCSAQPCVAGKGETQYFGPGTRLLVL.

This clonotype occurred many times. The chain joins TRBV10-3 to TRBJ2-3; 8 positions match TRBD2. The germline V gene has CDR1 ENHRY and CDR2 SYGVKD. This CDR3 contains 15 residues. Germline trimming cut 3 bases from V and 4 bases from J; bases unmatched to any gene: 6. The DNA for the CDR3 is TGTGCCATCAGTGATCAGAGCGGGAGTGCAGATACGCAGTATTTT. Its translation: CAISDQSGSADTQYF.